The text below deals with one T cell receptor beta chain. The clone's antigen remains unknown. No much larger clone exists at a distance of one base, and base qualities are not known. The data are from a study of shared clonotypes between healthy human individuals (dated by TCRdb to 2019 to 2021). Broadly, across the study: The cohort included a few men and a couple of women between 18 and 49 years of age. For each donor, CD4 naive and CD4 memory were each given three plates, CD8 naive was given two plates, and CD8 memory was given one plate. To estimate repertoire size and how much clonotype sharing occurs between individuals, the study deeply sequenced the blood TCR repertoires of roughly 5 healthy adults. Libraries were prepared and TCR repertoires were sequenced by different laboratories using diverse techniques, in order to increase sequencing depth and limit assay-specific biases. Each donor's leukapheresis produced roughly between about 0.8 and 8.9 billion PBMCs.

The paper's findings and limits, for the study overall: The small number of donors limited the genetic and exposure-history diversity represented. When four donors were compared, the shared fraction of clonotypes was around 5% for naive CD4, approximately 3.5% for naive CD8, more than 2% for memory CD4, and around 0.37% for memory CD8. Higher generation probabilities were observed for clonotypes shared by all four sorted-subset donors than for non-shared clonotypes. Larger estimated clonotype richness was generally found for naive subsets than for memory subsets. Pairwise subsampling led to the expectation that sequencing depth would affect the degree of clonotype sharing among donors. Sampling was limited to blood, and TCR repertoires in tissue likely differ from TCR repertoires in blood. Rarefaction of sorted-subset datasets indicated incomplete sequencing despite the large sequencing depth.

CDR1 MNHEY and CDR2 SVGAGI are derived from the germline V gene. V is cut back by 4 bases and J by 8 bases, with 2 bases in the junction unmatched. From its cysteine to its phenylalanine, the CDR3 spans 12 amino acids. Only the CDR3 part of the read is kept: 36 bases, read in frame from the first base. TCR CDR3 regions were amplified from genomic DNA by multiplex PCR using the deep immunoSEQ assay. Extracted genomic DNA from each cell subset was distributed evenly across all wells of several immunoSEQ 96-well plates, and each plate was treated as a replicate. For sorted subsets, around 200 ng genomic DNA, equal to some 30,000 T cell genomes, was loaded into each replicate PCR. The purified libraries were quantified using a Qubit 3.0 fluorometer, sized with a Bioanalyzer 2100, and then quantified again using the KAPA Library Quantification kit. A separate single-read 150-cycle Illumina NextSeq 550 flow cell was used to sequence each immunoSEQ 96-well plate. For the original study's pipeline: Because the immunoSEQ output included only junctional sequences and no quality scores, the filtering could not be the same as the filtering used for full-length reads. Sequences were annotated with PyIR, a Python wrapper for IgBLAST v1.9, and V/J genes and CDR3 were assigned using IMGT germline references. Reads were removed for weak V/J assignments (E-value above 1e-6), missing CDR3, stop codons, out-of-frame junctions, or ambiguous translated residues. A V3J clonotype was defined by an identical inferred V gene, J gene, and CDR3 amino acid sequence. Percentage overlap between repertoires was computed as shared unique clonotypes divided by the size of the smaller repertoire. Richness of each repertoire was evaluated using RTK rarefaction, the Chao1 estimator, and Recon v2.1 estimates of unobserved clonotypes. OLGA was used to compute generation probabilities for all TCRbeta clonotypes that the gDNA method yielded from a few donors. Not all clones reach the TCRdb copy of this immuneACCESS table, which keeps in-frame sequences only. Checked studies attribute under half of the gap to unresolved V genes and leave the rest unexplained. From that table come the V and J calls and clone size; the DNA was used to work out D and trimming. The sample data list fewer than 350,000 clones, and 80% to 90% of these were observed just once. Around 15% of the sample is in the top ten clones.

Donors were healthy HIV-negative adults with no recently reported acute infections or vaccinations. Every donor was a Caucasian adult living in Nashville, Tennessee, USA. The CD8 memory samples were a combination of magnetically selected CD45RO+ cells and CCR7-negative CD45RA+ effector memory (TemRA) cells. After blood collection by leukapheresis, PBMCs were isolated using Ficoll-Histopaque density gradient centrifugation and then cryopreserved in the vapor phase of liquid nitrogen. Analytical flow cytometry was used to check the purity and quantity of every magnetically sorted T cell population. Genomic DNA was isolated from every sorted fraction and measured by UV absorbance on a Nanodrop 2000c.

Sequencing used memory CD8+ T cells sorted from blood. The cell subset or site label corresponds to: CD45RO+ cells pooled with CCR7-negative TemRA cells. The clonotype comes from a man between 18 and 35 years old in good health. Recombination connected TRBV6-5 to TRBJ1-1; a stretch of 9 junction bases matches TRBD1. The nucleotides are TGTGCCAGCAGTTTCGGGACAGGGGAAGCTTTCTTT. The translation is CASSFGTGEAFF.